A selection of T cell receptor beta chains follows, all from one sample in a study of T cell responses to AZD1222 COVID-19 vaccine. Method: immunoSEQ multiplex PCR; TCRdb's copy keeps in-frame clones and lacks some. The sample includes about 110,000 clones, around 82% of them seen just once. The sequencing here drew on peripheral blood, taken on day 0 of AZD1222 vaccination. The receptors shown here come from an adult in good health. Each CDR3 is given with its conserved first and last residue. Fields, in order: D gene, CDR3 length, clone size, V gene, J gene, CDR3 DNA, CDR3 protein. A D gene is named only where the DNA matches it firmly. Rows give clone size only sometimes, using once, few, many, or a class for an expanded clone.

D gene: TRBD1
CDR3 length: 14
clone size: -
V gene: TRBV6-5
J gene: TRBJ1-2
CDR3 DNA: TGTGCCAGCGGCGACAGGGGGGAGGGCTATGGCTACACCTTC
CDR3 protein: CASGDRGEGYGYTF

D gene: -
CDR3 length: 12
clone size: few
V gene: TRBV19
J gene: TRBJ2-3
CDR3 DNA: TGTGCCAGTAGTCATGACTTCCTCCCCAGTATTTTT
CDR3 protein: CASSHDFLPSIF

D gene: -
CDR3 length: 13
clone size: few
V gene: TRBV19
J gene: TRBJ1-1
CDR3 DNA: TGTGCCAGTGGACAAAATTCCGACACTGAAGCTTTCTTT
CDR3 protein: CASGQNSDTEAFF

D gene: -
CDR3 length: 17
clone size: -
V gene: TRBV21-1
J gene: TRBJ1-1
CDR3 DNA: TGTGCCAGCAGCAAAAGTCGGGGCCCCGTAAGAAACACTGAAGCTTTCTTT
CDR3 protein: CASSKSRGPVRNTEAFF

D gene: -
CDR3 length: 13
clone size: few
V gene: TRBV7-9
J gene: TRBJ2-1
CDR3 DNA: TGTGCCAGTCAGGGGAGCTCCTACAATGAGCAGTTCTTC
CDR3 protein: CASQGSSYNEQFF

D gene: -
CDR3 length: 16
clone size: once
V gene: TRBV18
J gene: TRBJ2-2
CDR3 DNA: TGTGCCAGCTCACCGAGATTCGTGGGGAACACCGGGGAGCTGTTTTTT
CDR3 protein: CASSPRFVGNTGELFF

D gene: TRBD2
CDR3 length: 14
clone size: -
V gene: TRBV9
J gene: TRBJ2-5
CDR3 DNA: TGTGCCAGCAGCCCAATCGGGGGGGTCGAGACCCAGTACTTC
CDR3 protein: CASSPIGGVETQYF

D gene: -
CDR3 length: 17
clone size: -
V gene: TRBV5-8
J gene: TRBJ1-6
CDR3 DNA: TGTGCCAGCAGCACCCGACAGACGTTACAACTTAATTCACCCCTCCACTTT
CDR3 protein: CASSTRQTLQLNSPLHF

D gene: -
CDR3 length: 11
clone size: -
V gene: TRBV7-9
J gene: TRBJ1-1
CDR3 DNA: TGTGCCAGCGGAGGGGTCACTGAAGCTTTCTTT
CDR3 protein: CASGGVTEAFF

D gene: TRBD1
CDR3 length: 15
clone size: -
V gene: TRBV5-5
J gene: TRBJ2-7
CDR3 DNA: TGTGCCAGCAGCTTCTCAGGGGACAGGGAAGTCGAGCAGTACTTC
CDR3 protein: CASSFSGDREVEQYF

D gene: -
CDR3 length: 14
clone size: -
V gene: TRBV19
J gene: TRBJ1-2
CDR3 DNA: TGTGCCAGTAGTAAATACCAGACTAACTATGGCTACACCTTC
CDR3 protein: CASSKYQTNYGYTF

D gene: -
CDR3 length: 17
clone size: -
V gene: TRBV7-3
J gene: TRBJ2-6
CDR3 DNA: TGTGCCAGCAGCTTAACGCGGGTGGGGTCTGGGGCCAACGTCCTGACTTTC
CDR3 protein: CASSLTRVGSGANVLTF

D gene: -
CDR3 length: 14
clone size: few
V gene: TRBV11-2
J gene: TRBJ2-6
CDR3 DNA: TGTGCCAGCAGCCCCATCTCTGGGGCCAACGTCCTGACTTTC
CDR3 protein: CASSPISGANVLTF

D gene: -
CDR3 length: 13
clone size: -
V gene: TRBV7-9
J gene: TRBJ1-5
CDR3 DNA: TGTGCCAGCAGCTTAGAGGGTTATCAGCCCCAGCATTTT
CDR3 protein: CASSLEGYQPQHF

D gene: -
CDR3 length: 14
clone size: -
V gene: TRBV28
J gene: TRBJ1-1
CDR3 DNA: TGTGCCAGCAGTCGGCAACTGAGGAACACTGAAGCTTTCTTT
CDR3 protein: CASSRQLRNTEAFF

D gene: TRBD2
CDR3 length: 15
clone size: -
V gene: TRBV2
J gene: TRBJ2-5
CDR3 DNA: TGTGCCAGCAGTTTTCTAGCGGGAGTACAAGAGACCCAGTACTTC
CDR3 protein: CASSFLAGVQETQYF

D gene: -
CDR3 length: 13
clone size: -
V gene: TRBV19
J gene: TRBJ1-2
CDR3 DNA: TGTGCCAGTAGTATAGAGGGAAGGAACGGCTACACCTTC
CDR3 protein: CASSIEGRNGYTF

D gene: -
CDR3 length: 11
clone size: -
V gene: TRBV5-6
J gene: TRBJ2-5
CDR3 DNA: TGTGCCAGCAGCTCCCGGGAGACCCAGTACTTC
CDR3 protein: CASSSRETQYF

D gene: -
CDR3 length: 15
clone size: -
V gene: TRBV18
J gene: TRBJ1-3
CDR3 DNA: TGTGCCAGCTCCTCCGGGCCTAACTCTGGAAACACCATATATTTT
CDR3 protein: CASSSGPNSGNTIYF

D gene: TRBD1
CDR3 length: 15
clone size: -
V gene: TRBV28
J gene: TRBJ1-1
CDR3 DNA: TGTGCCAGCAGTTCTTACAGGGGCGCCGCTAATGACGCTTTCTTT
CDR3 protein: CASSSYRGAANDAFF

D gene: TRBD2
CDR3 length: 17
clone size: few
V gene: TRBV4-1
J gene: TRBJ2-2
CDR3 DNA: TGCGCCAGCAGCCAAGGCCTCCTAGCGGGAGGAGGCGGGGAGCTGTTTTTT
CDR3 protein: CASSQGLLAGGGGELFF

D gene: TRBD2
CDR3 length: 13
clone size: -
V gene: TRBV13
J gene: TRBJ2-7
CDR3 DNA: TGTGCCAGCAGCACCCAGGGACTACCGAAGCAGTACTTC
CDR3 protein: CASSTQGLPKQYF

D gene: -
CDR3 length: 15
clone size: -
V gene: TRBV7-2
J gene: TRBJ2-3
CDR3 DNA: TGTGCCAGCAGCTTGGGCATAGCCCGCACAGATACGCAGTATTTT
CDR3 protein: CASSLGIARTDTQYF

D gene: -
CDR3 length: 14
clone size: few
V gene: TRBV19
J gene: TRBJ1-4
CDR3 DNA: TGTGCCAGTAGTTGGCGAGGGCTTGGTGAAAAACTGTTTTTT
CDR3 protein: CASSWRGLGEKLFF

D gene: -
CDR3 length: 16
clone size: -
V gene: TRBV5-8
J gene: TRBJ1-5
CDR3 DNA: TGTGCCAGCAGCCCAAGGCAGGGATTGGGAAATCAGCCCCAGCATTTT
CDR3 protein: CASSPRQGLGNQPQHF

D gene: TRBD1
CDR3 length: 16
clone size: -
V gene: TRBV5-1
J gene: TRBJ2-3
CDR3 DNA: TGCGCCAGCAGCTTAACGGCTACAGGGGCCACAGATACGCAGTATTTT
CDR3 protein: CASSLTATGATDTQYF

D gene: -
CDR3 length: 16
clone size: -
V gene: TRBV5-1
J gene: TRBJ1-4
CDR3 DNA: TGCGCCAGCAGCTTGCGGGGGGACAAGACTAATGAAAAACTGTTTTTT
CDR3 protein: CASSLRGDKTNEKLFF

D gene: -
CDR3 length: 14
clone size: -
V gene: TRBV4-3
J gene: TRBJ1-6
CDR3 DNA: TGCGCCAGCAGCCAAGAGACAGCTGAATCACCCCTCCACTTT
CDR3 protein: CASSQETAESPLHF

D gene: TRBD1
CDR3 length: 13
clone size: -
V gene: TRBV12-3/TRBV12-4
J gene: TRBJ1-2
CDR3 DNA: TGTGCCAGCAGGATTGACAGGGCAGGTGGCTACACCTTC
CDR3 protein: CASRIDRAGGYTF

D gene: -
CDR3 length: 20
clone size: -
V gene: TRBV5-5
J gene: TRBJ2-7
CDR3 DNA: TGTGCCAGCAGCCTGGACCCGAAAAGGGGGTTGATCAAGGAGGACTACGAGCAGTACTTC
CDR3 protein: CASSLDPKRGLIKEDYEQYF

D gene: -
CDR3 length: 15
clone size: -
V gene: TRBV7-8
J gene: TRBJ2-7
CDR3 DNA: TGTGCCAGCAGCTTAGCGTCATATACACGGAACGAGCAGTACTTC
CDR3 protein: CASSLASYTRNEQYF

D gene: TRBD2
CDR3 length: 17
clone size: -
V gene: TRBV7-2
J gene: TRBJ2-3
CDR3 DNA: TGTGCCAGCAGCTCACGGACTAGCGGGTATAACACAGATACGCAGTATTTT
CDR3 protein: CASSSRTSGYNTDTQYF

D gene: TRBD1
CDR3 length: 16
clone size: -
V gene: TRBV9
J gene: TRBJ2-3
CDR3 DNA: TGTGCCAGCAGCCCCGGGGGGACAGGGAGCATAAATACGCAGTATTTT
CDR3 protein: CASSPGGTGSINTQYF

D gene: TRBD2
CDR3 length: 14
clone size: -
V gene: TRBV3-1/TRBV3-2
J gene: TRBJ2-7
CDR3 DNA: TGTGCCAGCAGCCGGAGGGAGGGCCGTAACGAGCAGTACTTC
CDR3 protein: CASSRREGRNEQYF

D gene: -
CDR3 length: 16
clone size: few
V gene: TRBV4-1
J gene: TRBJ1-5
CDR3 DNA: TGCGCCAGCAGCCAAGTAGGGGGGGCGAACAATCAGCCCCAGCATTTT
CDR3 protein: CASSQVGGANNQPQHF

D gene: -
CDR3 length: 12
clone size: -
V gene: TRBV7-2
J gene: TRBJ1-1
CDR3 DNA: TGTGCCAGCAGCTTAGCTTTGACTGAAGCTTTCTTT
CDR3 protein: CASSLALTEAFF

D gene: -
CDR3 length: 12
clone size: -
V gene: TRBV27
J gene: TRBJ1-1
CDR3 DNA: TGTGCCAGCAGGGATCTAAACACTGAAGCTTTCTTT
CDR3 protein: CASRDLNTEAFF

D gene: -
CDR3 length: 18
clone size: -
V gene: TRBV9
J gene: TRBJ2-2
CDR3 DNA: TGTGCCAGCGGCGGCCGGGCTACCGGTCGAACGAAGACCGGGGAGCTGTTTTTT
CDR3 protein: CASGGRATGRTKTGELFF

D gene: TRBD1
CDR3 length: 14
clone size: -
V gene: TRBV3-1/TRBV3-2
J gene: TRBJ2-7
CDR3 DNA: TGTGCCAGCAGCCCCGCCGCCGCACAGGGGGCCTCTGACTTC
CDR3 protein: CASSPAAAQGASDF

D gene: -
CDR3 length: 11
clone size: -
V gene: TRBV28
J gene: TRBJ1-1
CDR3 DNA: TGTGCCAGCAGGATAAACACTGAAGCTTTCTTT
CDR3 protein: CASRINTEAFF

D gene: -
CDR3 length: 15
clone size: -
V gene: TRBV27
J gene: TRBJ1-1
CDR3 DNA: TGTGCCAGCAGTCGGGCAAAGGTTTTGAACACTGAAGCTTTCTTT
CDR3 protein: CASSRAKVLNTEAFF

D gene: -
CDR3 length: 13
clone size: -
V gene: TRBV10-3
J gene: TRBJ2-7
CDR3 DNA: TGTGCCATCGGGAGGGGGGTTTCCTACGAGCAGTACTTC
CDR3 protein: CAIGRGVSYEQYF

D gene: TRBD1
CDR3 length: 15
clone size: -
V gene: TRBV6-6
J gene: TRBJ1-5
CDR3 DNA: TGTGCCAGCAGTTCCCCAACAGGGGCGGGTCAGCCCCAGCATTTT
CDR3 protein: CASSSPTGAGQPQHF

D gene: -
CDR3 length: 16
clone size: -
V gene: TRBV18
J gene: TRBJ1-4
CDR3 DNA: TGTGCCAGCTCACCAAATCGGCCCTCGGGGGGCGAAAAACTGTTTTTT
CDR3 protein: CASSPNRPSGGEKLFF

D gene: -
CDR3 length: 14
clone size: -
V gene: TRBV19
J gene: TRBJ1-5
CDR3 DNA: TGTGCCAGTAGGGCACGGACGGCGGATCAGCCCCAGCATTTT
CDR3 protein: CASRARTADQPQHF

D gene: -
CDR3 length: 12
clone size: -
V gene: TRBV28
J gene: TRBJ1-1
CDR3 DNA: TGTGCCAGCAGTTTAGAGCTGGGGGAAGCTTTCTTT
CDR3 protein: CASSLELGEAFF

D gene: -
CDR3 length: 12
clone size: -
V gene: TRBV7-2
J gene: TRBJ2-2
CDR3 DNA: TGTGCCAGCAGCTTTATTTTCGGGGAGCTGTTTTTT
CDR3 protein: CASSFIFGELFF

D gene: -
CDR3 length: 18
clone size: -
V gene: TRBV19
J gene: TRBJ1-5
CDR3 DNA: TGTGCCAGTAAGATGGGGACACAGGGTGGCATGAGCAATCAGCCCCAGCATTTT
CDR3 protein: CASKMGTQGGMSNQPQHF

D gene: TRBD1
CDR3 length: 12
clone size: -
V gene: TRBV12-3/TRBV12-4
J gene: TRBJ2-5
CDR3 DNA: TGTGCCAGCAGTACACAGGGGGGGACCCAGTACTTC
CDR3 protein: CASSTQGGTQYF

D gene: -
CDR3 length: 15
clone size: -
V gene: TRBV7-9
J gene: TRBJ1-3
CDR3 DNA: TGTGCCAGCAGCACGGACCCCCTATCTGGAAACACCATATATTTT
CDR3 protein: CASSTDPLSGNTIYF

D gene: -
CDR3 length: 13
clone size: -
V gene: TRBV10-3
J gene: TRBJ2-5
CDR3 DNA: TGTGCCATCAGCCGACAGGCACAAGAGACCCAGTACTTC
CDR3 protein: CAISRQAQETQYF

D gene: TRBD1
CDR3 length: 15
clone size: -
V gene: TRBV4-1
J gene: TRBJ2-7
CDR3 DNA: TGCGCCAGCAGCCAAGGGCAGACAGGGTCCCTCGAGCAGTACTTC
CDR3 protein: CASSQGQTGSLEQYF

D gene: -
CDR3 length: 14
clone size: -
V gene: TRBV7-2
J gene: TRBJ2-7
CDR3 DNA: TGTGCCAGCAGCTCCAAGCGGTCCTCCTACGAGCAGTACTTC
CDR3 protein: CASSSKRSSYEQYF

D gene: TRBD2
CDR3 length: 17
clone size: -
V gene: TRBV5-1
J gene: TRBJ2-1
CDR3 DNA: TGCGCCAGCAGCTCATTCTTTAAGGAGCGGGGCTACAATGAGCAGTTCTTC
CDR3 protein: CASSSFFKERGYNEQFF

D gene: -
CDR3 length: 13
clone size: -
V gene: TRBV11-2
J gene: TRBJ1-4
CDR3 DNA: TGTGCCAGCAGGCTTTCTCTAACAGAAAAACTGTTTTTT
CDR3 protein: CASRLSLTEKLFF

D gene: -
CDR3 length: 12
clone size: -
V gene: TRBV19
J gene: TRBJ1-5
CDR3 DNA: TGTGCCAGTAGTCTTCAAAAGGGTTTTCAGCATTTT
CDR3 protein: CASSLQKGFQHF

D gene: -
CDR3 length: 14
clone size: -
V gene: TRBV5-6
J gene: TRBJ1-2
CDR3 DNA: TGTGCCAGCAGCTTGTCAGGAGCTAACTATGGCTACACCTTC
CDR3 protein: CASSLSGANYGYTF

D gene: TRBD1
CDR3 length: 13
clone size: -
V gene: TRBV12-3/TRBV12-4
J gene: TRBJ1-2
CDR3 DNA: TGTGCCAGCCTATCTAGACAGGGTTATGGCTACACCTTC
CDR3 protein: CASLSRQGYGYTF

D gene: TRBD1
CDR3 length: 17
clone size: few
V gene: TRBV9
J gene: TRBJ1-2
CDR3 DNA: TGTGCCAGCAGCGCCGGGACAGGGAACGCCAAGGGACATGGCTACACCTTC
CDR3 protein: CASSAGTGNAKGHGYTF

D gene: TRBD2
CDR3 length: 15
clone size: -
V gene: TRBV7-2
J gene: TRBJ2-7
CDR3 DNA: TGTGCCAGCAGCTTAGGGACTAGCGGGGGGGGCGAGCAGTACTTC
CDR3 protein: CASSLGTSGGGEQYF